This T cell receptor beta chain was captured in a study of CD8+CD57+ T cells in acquired aplastic anemia. Study details: Sorted cells (CD4+ and CD8+) yielded DNA amounts that averaged about 2.9 ug. Study results and limitations: There were 25 to 35 CD8+ CDR3 sequences that occurred in both patients and controls.

The CDR3 length is 9 residues. In germline, CDR1 is SEHNR, CDR2 FQNEAQ (reference sequence). Genomic DNA served as template for TCR beta VDJ and CDR3 profiling. TCRdb processed the reads anew with MiXCR; each CDR3 protein has one entry. Among about 180,000 distinct CDR3 sequences listed, about 50% were seen once. In regard to this clonotype: Its antigen is unknown. One junction end disagrees with the germline gene, perhaps due to a read error.

Patients picked for sequencing had shown CD8+CD57+ cell expansion detected by flow cytometry. The sequence was obtained from a human donor with aplastic anemia. The chain links TRBV7-9 to TRBJ2-4, with D unresolved. The sequencing input was sorted CD4+, CD8+, or CD8+CD57+ T cells (not recorded which) from PBMCs. The CDR3 nucleotides are TGTGCCAGCAGCTCCATGGCGGAGTTC. It is translated as CASSSMAEF.